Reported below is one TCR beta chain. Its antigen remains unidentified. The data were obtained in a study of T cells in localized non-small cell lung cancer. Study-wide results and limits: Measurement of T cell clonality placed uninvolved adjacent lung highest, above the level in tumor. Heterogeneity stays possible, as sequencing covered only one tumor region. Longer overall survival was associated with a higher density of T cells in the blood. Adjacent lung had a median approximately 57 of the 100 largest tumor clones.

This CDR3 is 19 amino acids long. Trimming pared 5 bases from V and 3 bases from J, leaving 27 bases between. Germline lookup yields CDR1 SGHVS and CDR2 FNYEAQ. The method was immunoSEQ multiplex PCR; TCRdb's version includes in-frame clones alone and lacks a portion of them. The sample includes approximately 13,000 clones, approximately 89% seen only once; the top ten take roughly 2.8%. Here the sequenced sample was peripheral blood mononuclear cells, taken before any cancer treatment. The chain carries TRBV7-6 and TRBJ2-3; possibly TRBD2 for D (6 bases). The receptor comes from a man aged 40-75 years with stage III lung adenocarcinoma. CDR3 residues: CASSRPISFSGELTDTQYF. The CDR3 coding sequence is TGTGCCAGCAGCCGTCCCATCTCATTTAGCGGAGAACTGACAGATACGCAGTATTTT.